These T cell receptor beta chains were read from a single sample in a study of T cell repertoires in cytomegalovirus infection. TCRdb re-called the reads with MiXCR, one entry per CDR3 protein. The sample holds 600,000 to 800,000 distinct CDR3 sequences, 20% to 30% seen once. The material sequenced was CD8+ T cells from PBMCs. The receptors stem from a human donor in good health (CMV status not recorded). Some clones in this sample may be carry-over from other donors' samples. CDR3s include the opening cysteine and the closing phenylalanine or tryptophan. The order of the fields is D gene, clone size, J gene, V gene, CDR3 DNA, CDR3 protein. D genes are given only for firm matches. Only some rows state a clone size, as once, few, many or a class for expanded clones.

>NA|NA|TRBJ2-1|TRBV24-1
TGTGCCATCGCCCTTCCGGGGTACGAGCAGTTCTTC
CAIALPGYEQFF
>NA|few|TRBJ2-1|TRBV20-1
TGCAGTGCCACGAGCCAGGGTCAAAGGTTCCTCTCCTACAATGAGCAGTTCTTC
CSATSQGQRFLSYNEQFF
>NA|NA|TRBJ2-7|TRBV20-1
TGCAGTGCCACGGACCCCCAAACACCCTACGAGCAGTACTTC
CSATDPQTPYEQYF
>TRBD1|many|TRBJ2-1|TRBV7-9
TGTGCCAGCAGCTTCCCCCCCACACCCGGGACAGGGACGGGCAATGAGCAGTTCTTC
CASSFPPTPGTGTGNEQFF
>NA|NA|TRBJ2-2|TRBV6-1
TGTGCCAGCAGTGACCACTGGGACACCGGGGAGCTGTTTTTT
CASSDHWDTGELFF
>TRBD1|once|TRBJ2-5|TRBV18
TGTGCCAGCTCACCGGGACAGGGGAACCAAGAGACCCAGTACTTC
CASSPGQGNQETQYF
>NA|NA|TRBJ2-2|TRBV29-1
TGCAGCGCTGAGCGGGACACCGGGGAGCTGTTTTTT
CSAERDTGELFF
>TRBD1|many|TRBJ1-1|TRBV7-6
TGTGCCAGCAGCTCCGGACAGGGGGCAAACACTGAAGCTTTCTTT
CASSSGQGANTEAFF
>NA|many|TRBJ2-1|TRBV7-9
TGTGCCAGCAGCCCAGCATCTTTGGGGAATGAGCAGTTCTTC
CASSPASLGNEQFF
>TRBD2|few|TRBJ2-3|TRBV6-4
TGTGCCAGCAGTGTGGCGGGGGGGAGAGATACGCAGTATTTT
CASSVAGGRDTQYF
>NA|many|TRBJ2-2|TRBV11-1
TGTGCCAGCAGCTTAACAGAAAACACCGGGGAGCTGTTTTTT
CASSLTENTGELFF
>TRBD2|many|TRBJ2-1|TRBV12-3/TRBV12-4
TGTGCCAGCAGTTCTCCCCGGCGGGCGGGGGGGCCCCATGAGCAGTTCTTC
CASSSPRRAGGPHEQFF
>NA|NA|TRBJ1-1|TRBV29-1
TGCAGCGTTGCTCGCACTGAAGCTTTCTTT
CSVARTEAFF
>TRBD2|many|TRBJ2-1|TRBV12-3/TRBV12-4
TGTGCCAGCAGTTTATGGACGCAGCGGGGGCACAATGAGCAGTTCTTC
CASSLWTQRGHNEQFF
>NA|NA|TRBJ1-5|TRBV6-5
TGTGCCAGCAGACGTGACGCCGGGGGCAATCAGCCCCAGCATTTT
CASRRDAGGNQPQHF
>TRBD1|few|TRBJ2-1|TRBV28
TGTGCCAGCAGCCGTGGACAGGGCCGCTACGATGAGCAGTTCTTC
CASSRGQGRYDEQFF
>NA|NA|TRBJ1-2|TRBV29-1
TGCAGCGTTGGCAGAAGACAGTTCTATGGCTACACCTTC
CSVGRRQFYGYTF
>NA|NA|TRBJ2-5|TRBV25-1
TGTGCCAGCAGCGTACTAGACGGGAAAGAGACCCAGTACTTC
CASSVLDGKETQYF
>NA|many|TRBJ2-2|TRBV10-3
TGTGCCATCAGTACTGGAAAAACGAACACCGGGGAGCTGTTTTTT
CAISTGKTNTGELFF
>NA|NA|TRBJ1-1|TRBV6-2/TRBV6-3
TGTGCCAGCAGTTACGGCAGACCTACTGAAGCTTTCTTT
CASSYGRPTEAFF
>TRBD1|many|TRBJ1-2|TRBV20-1
TGCAGTGCTACTCGGACAGGTGGCTACACCTTC
CSATRTGGYTF
>TRBD1|NA|TRBJ1-1|TRBV4-1
TGCGCCAGCAGTCCGGACAGGTCTTACACTGAAGCTTTCTTT
CASSPDRSYTEAFF